Each of the 8 T cell receptor beta chains below was sequenced from the same sample in a study of T cell responses to AZD1222 COVID-19 vaccine. Clones were read by immunoSEQ multiplex PCR, and TCRdb kept only the in-frame ones, dropping some. The sample has roughly 200,000 clones, 85% to 95% seen once. Sequences were derived from peripheral blood, sampled on day 0 of AZD1222 vaccination. The receptors shown here come from an adult in good health.

The chain couples TRBV6-2 or TRBV6-3 to TRBJ1-5; 8 bases are shared with TRBD1. Germline V gene data show CDR1 as MNHEY and CDR2 as SVGEGT. The V gene end was trimmed by 1 base and the J gene end by 7 bases; junction bases not matched to a gene: 15. There are 18 residues in the CDR3. In DNA, the CDR3 is TGTGCCAGCAGTTACTTCCGTAGCGGCAGGGGGCTCGTGCAGCCCCAGCATTTT. This translates into CASSYFRSGRGLVQPQHF.

This chain links TRBV27 with TRBJ2-3; 7 bases fit TRBD1. Germline values: CDR1 MNHEY, CDR2 SMNVEV (reference sequence). The V gene end was trimmed by 1 base and the J gene end by 3 bases; junction bases not matched to a gene: 4. The length of the CDR3 is 15 residues. The CDR3 sequence: CASSLYTGETDTQYF. The CDR3, as DNA: TGTGCCAGCAGTTTATATACAGGGGAGACAGATACGCAGTATTTT.

The V call is TRBV4-3, the J call TRBJ2-1; the D gene is possibly TRBD1 (5 bases). V lost 5 bases and J lost 9, with 8 bases in between. The CDR3 extends over 11 amino acids. The germline V gene has CDR1 LGHNA and CDR2 YSLEER. This CDR3 is CASSLRGEQFF. The CDR3 DNA follows: TGCGCCAGCAGCTTAAGGGGTGAGCAGTTCTTC.

V is TRBV5-1 and J is TRBJ1-3; D not resolved. The CDR3 sequence is 17 residues long. Deletions cut 0 bases from V and 0 bases from J, with 13 bases between. CDR1 SGHRS and CDR2 YFSETQ come from the germline V gene. CDR3 sequence (DNA): TGCGCCAGCAGCTTGGCGCCCGCAGAGGTCTCTGGAAACACCATATATTTT. Protein: CASSLAPAEVSGNTIYF.

The J gene is TRBJ1-1, the V gene TRBV3-1 (or the pseudogene TRBV3-2); D unclear. The CDR3 extends over 13 amino acids. Germline V gives CDR1 LGHDT, CDR2 YNNKEL (reference sequence). V was trimmed by 1 base and J by 11 bases, leaving 14 bases between them. The CDR3 loop is CASSQVLSLGAFF. In DNA, the CDR3 is TGTGCCAGCAGCCAAGTTTTAAGCCTCGGGGCTTTCTTT.

In its sample, this clone was seen a few times. The gene calls are TRBV7-2 and TRBJ1-5, with a tentative D call TRBD1 (6 bases). This CDR3 is 14 amino acids long. The germline CDR1 and CDR2 sequences are SGHTA and FQGNSA. With 1 base removed from V and 6 bases from J, the gap between germline ends came to 10 bases. CDR3 loop: CASSLDGGGQPQHF. CDR3 in DNA: TGTGCCAGCAGCTTAGATGGGGGCGGTCAGCCCCAGCATTTT.

The chain is built from TRBV9 and TRBJ1-1; TRBD1 matches 8 bases. CDR1 and CDR2 from the germline V gene are SGDLS and YYNGEE. The V segment lost 4 bases and the J segment 4 bases; nucleotides outside the gene matches: 3. This CDR3 has 13 residues. The CDR3 nucleotides are TGTGCCAGCAGCTACACAGGGGGCACTGAAGCTTTCTTT. Amino acid sequence: CASSYTGGTEAFF.

The chain recombines TRBV4-1 with TRBJ1-4, with D uncertain. There are 15 residues in the CDR3. Germline assignment: CDR1 MGHRA and CDR2 YSYEKL. The ends were cut back, 4 bases at V and 1 base at J, with 10 bases in the middle. CDR3 nucleotide sequence: TGCGCCAGCAGCCGGTGGACGGAAACTAATGAAAAACTGTTTTTT. Its protein product is CASSRWTETNEKLFF.